These T cell receptor beta chains were read from a single sample in a study of post-analysis software for immune sequencing data. TCRdb analysed the PCR reads with MiXCR anew, one entry per CDR3 protein. In the table there are around 200,000 distinct CDR3 sequences, roughly 30% of which are singletons. Sequencing used blood. These receptors were obtained from a girl aged 2 to 17 with multiple sclerosis. The CDR3 runs from the conserved cysteine through the conserved F or W. Each record gives: D gene, V gene, J gene, CDR3 protein. D genes are given only for firm matches.

d_call: TRBD1; v_call: TRBV5-1; j_call: TRBJ2-7; cdr3_aa: CASSATGQTYEQYF
d_call: -; v_call: TRBV20-1; j_call: TRBJ1-2; cdr3_aa: CSAKFGGNYGYTF
d_call: TRBD1; v_call: TRBV5-1; j_call: TRBJ2-1; cdr3_aa: CASSLSGQGFNEQFF
d_call: TRBD2; v_call: TRBV5-1; j_call: TRBJ2-1; cdr3_aa: CASSAKTSGGHKEQFF
d_call: -; v_call: TRBV11-2; j_call: TRBJ1-2; cdr3_aa: CASSLAGGHYGYTF
d_call: -; v_call: TRBV29-1; j_call: TRBJ2-3; cdr3_aa: CSVEMPAKSTDTQYF
d_call: -; v_call: TRBV6-5; j_call: TRBJ2-1; cdr3_aa: CASRGGTPYNEQFF
d_call: -; v_call: TRBV27; j_call: TRBJ2-7; cdr3_aa: CASSWVYSSYEQYF
d_call: -; v_call: TRBV12-3/TRBV12-4; j_call: TRBJ1-6; cdr3_aa: CASSLRGNSPPHF
d_call: TRBD1; v_call: TRBV4-1; j_call: TRBJ1-1; cdr3_aa: CASSQDEAGGTEAFF
d_call: TRBD1; v_call: TRBV15; j_call: TRBJ2-5; cdr3_aa: CATSREGDSVETQYF
d_call: -; v_call: TRBV24-1; j_call: TRBJ1-1; cdr3_aa: CATKPGVNTEAFF
d_call: TRBD2; v_call: TRBV12-3/TRBV12-4; j_call: TRBJ2-1; cdr3_aa: CASRVWGTTMREQFF
d_call: TRBD1; v_call: TRBV5-1; j_call: TRBJ1-1; cdr3_aa: CASSSRAGGTEAFF
d_call: -; v_call: TRBV20-1; j_call: TRBJ1-1; cdr3_aa: CSARVRGVGTEAFF
d_call: TRBD1; v_call: TRBV12-3/TRBV12-4; j_call: TRBJ2-7; cdr3_aa: CASSWGQYEQYF
d_call: TRBD1; v_call: TRBV6-5; j_call: TRBJ1-2; cdr3_aa: CASSYSGTGSVSGYTF
d_call: -; v_call: TRBV20-1; j_call: TRBJ1-5; cdr3_aa: CSARAREGQGMAQHF
d_call: -; v_call: TRBV3-1; j_call: TRBJ1-5; cdr3_aa: CASSHSGFRGQPQHF
d_call: TRBD2; v_call: TRBV7-9; j_call: TRBJ2-3; cdr3_aa: CASSLRGRTNTQYF
d_call: TRBD1; v_call: TRBV28; j_call: TRBJ2-4; cdr3_aa: CASSYPAAGTVYGQYF
d_call: -; v_call: TRBV2; j_call: TRBJ2-7; cdr3_aa: CASSGGTAVYEQYF
d_call: -; v_call: TRBV2; j_call: TRBJ2-3; cdr3_aa: CPQQSGDTQYF
d_call: TRBD1; v_call: TRBV9; j_call: TRBJ1-6; cdr3_aa: CASSVQGANSPLHF
d_call: -; v_call: TRBV4-2; j_call: TRBJ2-4; cdr3_aa: CASSQGTGRGEAKNIQYF
d_call: TRBD1; v_call: TRBV28; j_call: TRBJ1-5; cdr3_aa: CASSITGGGRQPQHF
d_call: -; v_call: TRBV4-1; j_call: TRBJ1-5; cdr3_aa: CASGVTLGGTVGNQPQHF
d_call: -; v_call: TRBV11-2; j_call: TRBJ1-1; cdr3_aa: CASSQPGGNTEAFF
d_call: -; v_call: TRBV12-5; j_call: TRBJ1-2; cdr3_aa: CASGLAWSGPPWGYTF
d_call: -; v_call: TRBV5-1; j_call: TRBJ2-5; cdr3_aa: CASSLSASRGETQYF
d_call: TRBD1; v_call: TRBV7-9; j_call: TRBJ2-7; cdr3_aa: CASSRWTGGVGEQYF
d_call: TRBD2; v_call: TRBV29-1; j_call: -; cdr3_aa: CSAQARLAGASPYEQYF
d_call: -; v_call: TRBV27; j_call: -; cdr3_aa: CASSPWDGYNEQYF
d_call: -; v_call: TRBV6-1; j_call: TRBJ2-3; cdr3_aa: CASSISGSLYSTDMQYF
d_call: -; v_call: TRBV21-1; j_call: TRBJ2-7; cdr3_aa: CATTGGGYEQYF
d_call: -; v_call: TRBV11-2; j_call: TRBJ2-7; cdr3_aa: CASSLKEYSEQYF
d_call: -; v_call: TRBV10-1; j_call: TRBJ2-7; cdr3_aa: CASSEGYSGEQYF
d_call: -; v_call: TRBV12-3/TRBV12-4; j_call: TRBJ1-3; cdr3_aa: CASSSDFSGNTIYF
d_call: TRBD2; v_call: TRBV7-2; j_call: TRBJ2-3; cdr3_aa: CASSLARGSGTTDTQYF
d_call: TRBD2; v_call: TRBV6-2/TRBV6-3; j_call: TRBJ2-7; cdr3_aa: CASSPRRAGVPDEQYF
d_call: -; v_call: TRBV14; j_call: -; cdr3_aa: CASSQARLAFGNEQYF
d_call: TRBD1; v_call: TRBV12-3/TRBV12-4; j_call: TRBJ2-7; cdr3_aa: CASSSPTGKTFYEQYF
d_call: TRBD1; v_call: TRBV7-2; j_call: TRBJ1-2; cdr3_aa: CASSLWRTGGAYGYTF
d_call: -; v_call: TRBV10-3; j_call: TRBJ2-7; cdr3_aa: CAISETQGGDNEQYF
d_call: -; v_call: TRBV5-1; j_call: TRBJ2-7; cdr3_aa: CASSFSSSVDEQYF
d_call: TRBD1; v_call: TRBV6-1; j_call: TRBJ1-4; cdr3_aa: CASSTVGQGAREKLFF
d_call: -; v_call: TRBV20-1; j_call: TRBJ1-2; cdr3_aa: CSAASGGDNYGYTF
d_call: -; v_call: TRBV7-2; j_call: TRBJ2-3; cdr3_aa: CASSLWRVGDTQYF
d_call: -; v_call: TRBV20-1; j_call: TRBJ1-2; cdr3_aa: CSARVGGGYGYTF
d_call: -; v_call: TRBV6-2/TRBV6-3; j_call: TRBJ2-2; cdr3_aa: CASSYSWTTGELFF
d_call: TRBD2; v_call: TRBV20-1; j_call: TRBJ2-7; cdr3_aa: CSAPRVGTSAHYEQYF
d_call: -; v_call: TRBV2; j_call: TRBJ1-4; cdr3_aa: CASSKFRGADEKLFF
d_call: -; v_call: TRBV14; j_call: TRBJ2-1; cdr3_aa: CASSQDSNLTYNEQFF
d_call: -; v_call: TRBV29-1; j_call: TRBJ2-7; cdr3_aa: CSVGRGTYEQYF